This TCR beta chain was sequenced during a study of beta chain features in type 1 diabetes. Study-level results: Researchers report that Type 1 diabetes patients had moderately but significantly shorter TCRB CDR3s across all four CD4+ subsets.

As for this clone: The antigen remains undetermined.

The sequenced template was cDNA made from the entire isolated RNA. Repertoires were generated with immunoSEQ multiplex PCR, while TCRdb's copy carries only in-frame clones and drops some. The data contain 310,000 or so clones, over 12% of them singletons. One heparinised draw, averaging roughly 110 mL, was taken per donor. Input material: naive CD4+ T cells from blood. This TCR was recovered from a young man with type 1 diabetes.

In DNA, the CDR3 is TGTGCCTGGAGTGTGAAGGGGTCGGGTGAGCAGTACTTC. It yields the protein CAWSVKGSGEQYF. The V gene is TRBV30, the J gene TRBJ2-7; D possibly corresponds to TRBD1 (5 bases). V lost 0 bases, J lost 7 bases, and 13 bases lay in between. Germline V gene data show CDR1 as GTSNPN and CDR2 as SVGIG (reference sequence). The CDR3 is 13 amino acids. The whole variable domain, filled in from reference TRBV30 and TRBJ2-7, reads SQTIHQWPATLVQPVGSPLSLECTVEGTSNPNLYWYRQAAGRGLQLLFYSVGIGQISSEVPQNLSASRPQDRQFILSSKKLLLSDSGFYLCAWSVKGSGEQYFGPGTRLTVT.